The clone carrying this T cell receptor beta chain was picked up many times. The sample originates from a study of T cells after yellow fever vaccination. The CDR3 loop spans 12 amino acids. Germline V gives CDR1 SQVTM, CDR2 ANQGSEA. V lost 3 bases to trimming and J lost 7 bases, with 12 bases between them. TCRdb recomputed calls from the 5' RACE reads with MiXCR, one row per CDR3 protein. The profile shows fewer than 650,000 distinct CDR3 sequences, 21% of them singletons. The receptor comes from a man younger than 35 who received the YFV17D yellow fever vaccine. The material was PBMCs, obtained roughly 20 days after the first yellow fever vaccination. The chain recombines TRBV29-1 with TRBJ1-2; D is uncertain. CDR3 nucleotides: TGCAGCGTTGACGACGGAATGGGTGGCTACACCTTC. Translating it yields CSVDDGMGGYTF. Filled out from reference TRBV29-1 and TRBJ1-2, the complete variable domain reads SAVISQKPSRDICQRGTSLTIQCQVDSQVTMMFWYRQQPGQSLTLIATANQGSEATYESGFVIDKFPISRPNLTFSTLTVSNMSPEDSSIYLCSVDDGMGGYTFGSGTRLTVV.